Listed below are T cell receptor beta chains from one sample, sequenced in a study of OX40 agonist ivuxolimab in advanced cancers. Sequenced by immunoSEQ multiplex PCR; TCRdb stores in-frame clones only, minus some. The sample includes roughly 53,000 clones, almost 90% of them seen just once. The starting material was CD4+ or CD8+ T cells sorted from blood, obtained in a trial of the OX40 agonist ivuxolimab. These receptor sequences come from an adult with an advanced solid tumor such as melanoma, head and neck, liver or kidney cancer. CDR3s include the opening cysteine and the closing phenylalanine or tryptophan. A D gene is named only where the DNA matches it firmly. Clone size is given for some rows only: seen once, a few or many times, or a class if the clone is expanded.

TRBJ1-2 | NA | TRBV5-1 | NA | TGCGCCAGCAGGGCAGGTACCCAAGCTAACTATGGCTACACCTTC | CASRAGTQANYGYTF
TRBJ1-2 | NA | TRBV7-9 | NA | TGTGCCAGCAGCTTAGATGGCAGGGGATCCTATGGCTACACCTTC | CASSLDGRGSYGYTF
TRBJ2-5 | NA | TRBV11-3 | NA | TGTGCCAGCAGCTTAGAAGGACCGAAACGGACCCAGTACTTC | CASSLEGPKRTQYF
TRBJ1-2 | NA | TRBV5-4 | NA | TGTGCCAGCAGCCTGATCGGGGGGATTAACTATGGCTACACCTTC | CASSLIGGINYGYTF
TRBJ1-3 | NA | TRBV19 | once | TGTGCCAGTAGTCCCAGGGCCAGCTCTGGAAACACCATATATTTT | CASSPRASSGNTIYF
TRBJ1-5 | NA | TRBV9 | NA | TGTGCCAGCAGCGTCGAGGGTTATAGCAATCAGCCCCAGCATTTT | CASSVEGYSNQPQHF
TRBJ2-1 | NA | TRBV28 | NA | TGTGCCAGCAGTTTATACCAGACTCAAGTCTCCTACAATGAGCAGTTCTTC | CASSLYQTQVSYNEQFF
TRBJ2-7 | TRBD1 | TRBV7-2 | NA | TGTGCCAGCAGCTTCGAATCGAACAGGGGGCTAAGCTTC | CASSFESNRGLSF
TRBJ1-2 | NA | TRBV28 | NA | TGTGCCAGCAGGCACCCAACAAACTATGGCTACACCTTC | CASRHPTNYGYTF
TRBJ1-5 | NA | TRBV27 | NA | TGTGCCAGCAGTTTATACGGCAGCTATAGCAATCAGCCCCAGCATTTT | CASSLYGSYSNQPQHF